The sample holds a few counts of the clone carrying this TCR beta chain. The antigen is unknown. This entry belongs to a study of T cells after yellow fever vaccination. MiXCR, applied by TCRdb to the 5' RACE reads, yields one record per CDR3 protein. The repertoire holds 300,000 or so distinct CDR3 sequences, under 9% seen once, with about 3% in the top ten. General study results and limits: Although the secondary response was weaker, it peaked faster, at day 5 versus 15. A minor fraction of clonotypes spanned both CD4 and CD8 compartments.

The length of the CDR3 is 16 residues. The germline V gene encodes CDR1 MNHEY and CDR2 SVGAGI. J was trimmed by 4 bases and V by 6 bases; bases with no gene match: 9. V is TRBV6-5 and J is TRBJ2-3; 11 bases agree with TRBD2. The source of this sequence is a man aged 18 to 29 who received the YFV17D yellow fever vaccine. The sequencing here drew on CD4+ T cells sorted from PBMCs, taken 5 days after the yellow fever booster vaccination. The CDR3 nucleotides are TGTGCCAGCAGACTTGATAGCGGGGGGGTCCCAGATACGCAGTATTTT. It encodes CASRLDSGGVPDTQYF.